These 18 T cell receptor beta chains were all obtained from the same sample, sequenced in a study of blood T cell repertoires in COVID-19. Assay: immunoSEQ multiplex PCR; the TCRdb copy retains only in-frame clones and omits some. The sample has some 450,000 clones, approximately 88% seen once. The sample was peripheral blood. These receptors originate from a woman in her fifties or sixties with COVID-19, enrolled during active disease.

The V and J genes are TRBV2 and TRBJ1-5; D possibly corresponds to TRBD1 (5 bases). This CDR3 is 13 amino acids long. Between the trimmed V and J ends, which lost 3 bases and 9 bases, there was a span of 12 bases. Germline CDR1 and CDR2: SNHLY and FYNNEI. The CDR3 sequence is CASSEGPPGPQHF. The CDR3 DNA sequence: TGTGCCAGCAGTGAGGGGCCTCCTGGGCCCCAGCATTTT. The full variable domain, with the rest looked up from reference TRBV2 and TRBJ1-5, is EPEVTQTPSHQVTQMGQEVILRCVPISNHLYFYWYRQILGQKVEFLVSFYNNEISEKSEIFDDQFSVERPDGSNFTLKIRSTKLEDSAMYFCASSEGPPGPQHFGDGTRLSIL.

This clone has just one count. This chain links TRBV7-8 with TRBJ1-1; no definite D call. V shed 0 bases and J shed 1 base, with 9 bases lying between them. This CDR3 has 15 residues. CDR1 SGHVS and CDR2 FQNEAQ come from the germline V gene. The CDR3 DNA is TGTGCCAGCAGCTTAGCGCGGCGTAGGAACACTGAAGCTTTCTTT. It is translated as CASSLARRRNTEAFF.

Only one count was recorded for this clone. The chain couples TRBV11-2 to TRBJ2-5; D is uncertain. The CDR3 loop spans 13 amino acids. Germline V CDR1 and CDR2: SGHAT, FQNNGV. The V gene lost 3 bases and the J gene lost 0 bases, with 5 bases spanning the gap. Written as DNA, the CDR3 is TGTGCCAGCAGCTTTCAGGACCAAGAGACCCAGTACTTC. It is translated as CASSFQDQETQYF.

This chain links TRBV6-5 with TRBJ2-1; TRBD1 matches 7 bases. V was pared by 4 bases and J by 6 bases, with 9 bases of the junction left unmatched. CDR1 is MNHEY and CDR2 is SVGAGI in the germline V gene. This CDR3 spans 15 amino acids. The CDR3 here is CASSSTGAVFNEQFF. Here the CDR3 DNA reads TGTGCCAGCAGTTCAACAGGGGCGGTTTTCAATGAGCAGTTCTTC.

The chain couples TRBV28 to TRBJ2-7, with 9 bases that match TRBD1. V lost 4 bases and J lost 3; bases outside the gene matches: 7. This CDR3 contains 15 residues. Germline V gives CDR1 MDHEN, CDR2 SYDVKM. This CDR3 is CASSSTGTGIYEQYF. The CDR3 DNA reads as TGTGCCAGCAGTTCGACCGGGACAGGGATCTACGAGCAGTACTTC.

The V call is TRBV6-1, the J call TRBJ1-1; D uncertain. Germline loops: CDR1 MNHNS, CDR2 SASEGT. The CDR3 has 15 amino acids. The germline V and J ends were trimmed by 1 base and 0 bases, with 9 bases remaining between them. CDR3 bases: TGTGCCAGCAGTGAAGGGTCAGGATTGAACACTGAAGCTTTCTTT. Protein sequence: CASSEGSGLNTEAFF.

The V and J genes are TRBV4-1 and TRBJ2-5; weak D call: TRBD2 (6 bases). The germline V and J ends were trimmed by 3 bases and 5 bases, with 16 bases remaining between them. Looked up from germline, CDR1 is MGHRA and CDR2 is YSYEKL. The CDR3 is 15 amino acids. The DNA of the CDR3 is TGCGCCAGCAGCCAGGAGGGCCTCCCGCTCGAGACCCAGTACTTC. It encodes CASSQEGLPLETQYF.

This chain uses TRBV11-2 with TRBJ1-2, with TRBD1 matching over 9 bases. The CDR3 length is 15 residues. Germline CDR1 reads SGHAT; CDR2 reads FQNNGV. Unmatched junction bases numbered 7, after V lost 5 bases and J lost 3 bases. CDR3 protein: CASSLRQGDDYGYTF. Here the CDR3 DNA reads TGTGCCAGCAGCCTAAGACAGGGGGACGACTATGGCTACACCTTC.

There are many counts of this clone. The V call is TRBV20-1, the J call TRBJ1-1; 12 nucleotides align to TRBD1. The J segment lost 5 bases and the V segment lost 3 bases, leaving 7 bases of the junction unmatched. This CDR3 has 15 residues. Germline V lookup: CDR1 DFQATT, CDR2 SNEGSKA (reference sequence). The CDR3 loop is CSASRGTGGSTEAFF. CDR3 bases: TGCAGTGCTAGTCGCGGGACAGGGGGCAGTACTGAAGCTTTCTTT.

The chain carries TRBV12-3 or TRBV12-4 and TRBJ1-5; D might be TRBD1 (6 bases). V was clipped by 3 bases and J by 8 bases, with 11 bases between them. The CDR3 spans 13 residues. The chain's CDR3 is CASSLGALEPQHF. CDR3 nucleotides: TGTGCCAGCAGTTTGGGGGCCCTGGAGCCCCAGCATTTT.

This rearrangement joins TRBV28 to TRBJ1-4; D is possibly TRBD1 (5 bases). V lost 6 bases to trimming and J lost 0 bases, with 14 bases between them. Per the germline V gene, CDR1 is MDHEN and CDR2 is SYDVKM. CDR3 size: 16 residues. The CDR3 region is CASSPRGIATNEKLFF. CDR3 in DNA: TGTGCCAGCAGCCCTAGGGGAATTGCAACTAATGAAAAACTGTTTTTT.

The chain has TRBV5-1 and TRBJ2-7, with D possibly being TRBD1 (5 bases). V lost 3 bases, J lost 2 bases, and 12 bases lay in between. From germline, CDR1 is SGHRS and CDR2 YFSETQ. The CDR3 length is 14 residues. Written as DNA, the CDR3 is TGCGCCAGCAGCTCGGCGTTGGACACCTACGAGCAGTACTTC. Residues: CASSSALDTYEQYF.

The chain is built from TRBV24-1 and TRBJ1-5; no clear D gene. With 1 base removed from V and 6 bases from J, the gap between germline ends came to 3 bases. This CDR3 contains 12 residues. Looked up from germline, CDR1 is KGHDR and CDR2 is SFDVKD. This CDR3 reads CATSDFGQPQHF. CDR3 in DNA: TGTGCCACCAGTGATTTCGGTCAGCCCCAGCATTTT.

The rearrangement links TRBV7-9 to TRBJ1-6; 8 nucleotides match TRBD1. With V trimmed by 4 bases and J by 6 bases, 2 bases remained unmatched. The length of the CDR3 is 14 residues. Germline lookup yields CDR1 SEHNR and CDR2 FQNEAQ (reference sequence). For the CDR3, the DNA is TGTGCCAGCAGCTCAGGGGGCGGTAATTCACCCCTCCACTTT. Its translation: CASSSGGGNSPLHF.

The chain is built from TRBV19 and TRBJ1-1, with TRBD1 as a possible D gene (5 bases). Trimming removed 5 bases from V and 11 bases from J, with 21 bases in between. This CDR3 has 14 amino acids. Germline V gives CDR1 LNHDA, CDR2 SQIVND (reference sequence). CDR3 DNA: TGTGCCAGTAGTCCACTAGCGGGGACCACCTCCGCTTTCTTT. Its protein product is CASSPLAGTTSAFF.

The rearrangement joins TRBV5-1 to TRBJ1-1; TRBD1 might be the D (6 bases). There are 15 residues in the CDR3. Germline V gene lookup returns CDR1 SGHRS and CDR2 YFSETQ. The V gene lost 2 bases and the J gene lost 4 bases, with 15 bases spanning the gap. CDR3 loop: CASSFLKVGATEAFF. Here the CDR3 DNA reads TGCGCCAGCAGCTTTCTTAAAGTGGGGGCCACTGAAGCTTTCTTT.

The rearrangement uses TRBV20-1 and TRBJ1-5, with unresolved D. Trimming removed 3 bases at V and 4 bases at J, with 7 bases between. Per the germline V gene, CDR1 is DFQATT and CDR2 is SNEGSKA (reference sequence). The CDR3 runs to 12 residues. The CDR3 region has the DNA TGCAGTGCTAGTAACGGGAATCAGCCCCAGCATTTT. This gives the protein CSASNGNQPQHF.

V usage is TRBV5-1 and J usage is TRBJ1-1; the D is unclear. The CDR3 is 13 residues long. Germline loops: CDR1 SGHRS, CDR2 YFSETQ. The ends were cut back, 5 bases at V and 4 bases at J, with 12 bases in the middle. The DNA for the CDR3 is TGCGCCAGCAGTTGGGAGGGAGGCACTGAAGCTTTCTTT. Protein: CASSWEGGTEAFF.